This TCR beta chain was sequenced for a study of blood T cell repertoires in COVID-19. Method: immunoSEQ multiplex PCR; TCRdb's copy keeps in-frame clones and lacks some. This table holds about 170,000 clones, around 80% found once. Cohorts were based on clinical histories the participants reported. Trimming pared 0 bases from V and 6 bases from J, leaving 10 bases between. The CDR3 loop spans 14 amino acids. The germline CDR1 and CDR2 sequences are MNHNY and SVGAGI (reference sequence). The specimen was PBMCs or T cells enriched from blood (not recorded which). This TCR was recovered from a woman aged 50 to 60 in a cohort exposed to, infected with or recovered from COVID-19 (not recorded which). The chain links TRBV6-6 to TRBJ2-3, with unresolved D. The CDR3 DNA follows: TGTGCCAGCAGTTACTCTTCGCTCGGGGATACGCAGTATTTT. Its protein product is CASSYSSLGDTQYF.